This entry lists 9 T cell receptor beta chains sequenced from one sample in a study of molecular identifiers for immune sequencing clone quantification. MiXCR, applied by TCRdb to the PCR reads, yields one record per CDR3 protein. The repertoire holds roughly 630,000 distinct CDR3 sequences, around 25% seen once, with about 0.8% in the top ten. The sequencing input was naive CD8+ T cells from blood, with Jurkat cell RNA spiked in. Stated subset: FACS-sorted CD8+CD4-CCR7+CD45RA+ naive T cells. These receptors were obtained from a human donor in good health. Some libraries in this study had Jurkat cell RNA spiked in.

This clonotype was detected only a few times. The CDR3 nucleotides read TGTGCCACCAGCAGAGTCCCTAGCGGGGGAAGCACAGATACGCAGTATTTT. This codes for CATSRVPSGGSTDTQYF. The chain links TRBV15 to TRBJ2-3, with 10 bases aligning to TRBD2. V shed 1 base, J shed 0 bases, and the junction held 4 bases outside the gene matches. CDR3 length equals 17 residues. Germline assignment: CDR1 LNHNV and CDR2 YYDKDF (reference sequence). Full variable domain (remainder filled in from reference TRBV15 and TRBJ2-3): DAMVIQNPRYQVTQFGKPVTLSCSQTLNHNVMYWYQQKSSQAPKLLFHYYDKDFNNEADTPDNFQSRRPNTSFCFLDIRSPGLGDTAMYLCATSRVPSGGSTDTQYFGPGTRLTVL.

At least ten counts were recorded for this clonotype. Written as DNA, the CDR3 is TGTGCCAGCAGCTTTTCCAGGGGAGGCACAGATACGCAGTATTTT. Its translation is CASSFSRGGTDTQYF. The chain combines TRBV7-9 with TRBJ2-3; TRBD1 might be the D (6 bases). Germline V gene data show CDR1 as SEHNR and CDR2 as FQNEAQ (reference sequence). The CDR3 has 15 amino acids. V shed 3 bases and J shed 1 base, with 11 bases lying between them.

The chain uses TRBV24-1 and TRBJ2-4, with a tentative D call TRBD1 (7 bases). V shed 3 bases and J shed 6 bases, with 11 bases lying between them. The CDR3 totals 14 residues. Per germline, CDR1 KGHDR and CDR2 SFDVKD. This chain's CDR3 is CATSDRQGGNIQYF. The CDR3 DNA reads as TGTGCCACCAGTGATCGACAGGGAGGAAACATTCAGTACTTC.

This clonotype occurred a few times. This chain links TRBV19 with TRBJ2-1; possibly TRBD2 for D (5 bases). Between the trimmed V and J ends, which lost 2 bases and 13 bases, there was a span of 9 bases. The CDR3 covers 11 residues. Per the germline V gene, CDR1 is LNHDA and CDR2 is SQIVND (reference sequence). CDR3 residues: CASSIFGSQFF. CDR3 DNA: TGTGCCAGTAGTATATTTGGGAGTCAGTTCTTC.

A word on this clonotype: A read error may explain this, as a much larger clone is one base away. This chain uses TRBV7-8 with TRBJ1-1, with D hard to call. In germline, CDR1 is SGHVS, CDR2 FQNEAQ. The CDR3 loop spans 15 amino acids. Between the trimmed V and J ends, which lost 4 bases and 3 bases, there was a span of 15 bases. The DNA of the CDR3 is TGTGCCAGCAGCTCACACGAGACAAGAGACACTGAAGCTTTCTTT. Its translation: CASSSHETRDTEAFF.

The chain joins TRBV27 to TRBJ1-4, with D perhaps matching TRBD1 (5 bases). CDR1 is MNHEY and CDR2 is SMNVEV in the germline V gene (reference sequence). This CDR3 has 13 residues. Trimming took 5 bases from V and 10 from J, leaving 14 bases between them. The CDR3 here is CASSPGTYGKLFF. In nucleotides, the CDR3 is TGTGCCAGCAGTCCCGGGACGTACGGAAAACTGTTTTTT.

The chain recombines TRBV9 with TRBJ2-7; D is unclear. V gave up 2 bases and J gave up 5 bases, with 14 bases separating them. Germline V gene sequence: CDR1 SGDLS, CDR2 YYNGEE. This CDR3 has 14 residues. Here the CDR3 reads CASSVTAKPHEQYF. The DNA of the CDR3 is TGTGCCAGCAGCGTCACCGCTAAGCCCCACGAGCAGTACTTC.

About this clonotype: One end of the junction varies from germline; a read error may be responsible. V gene TRBV25-1 combines with J gene TRBJ2-7; D is perhaps TRBD2 (6 bases). The CDR3 length is 17 residues. Germline CDR1 reads MGHDK; CDR2 reads SYGVNS. The CDR3 protein is CASSDYISDGSSYGQYF. CDR3 DNA sequence: TGTGCCAGCAGTGACTACATATCGGACGGGAGCTCCTACGGGCAGTACTTC.

This clonotype was observed at least ten times. The chain is built from TRBV6-5 and TRBJ2-7, with 8 bases identical to TRBD2. This CDR3 has 15 amino acids. The germline V gene encodes CDR1 MNHEY and CDR2 SVGAGI. Trimming took 4 bases from V and 6 from J; bases not matched to a gene: 11. The CDR3 here is CASSLEPGGAGEQYF. CDR3 DNA sequence: TGTGCCAGCAGTTTGGAACCGGGGGGGGCCGGCGAGCAGTACTTC.